This TCR beta chain was recovered during a study of cytomegalovirus exposure and HLA in healthy donors. Whole-study results and caveats: Later analysis found that TCR beta chains associated with HLA were more clonally expanded than other, equally common chains. Common viral pathogens seemed, in a later analysis, to connect with several of the most significant clusters. The classifier reportedly diagnosed cytomegalovirus status with high specificity and sensitivity. An assumption of roughly uniform sequencing depth across donors underlay the presence/absence analyses.

The length of the CDR3 is 16 residues. The ends lost 3 bases at V and 5 bases at J; junction bases unmatched: 11. Germline CDR1 and CDR2: MNHEY and SVGAGI. PCR was performed using 60 Vbeta and 13 Jbeta primers. Sequenced by immunoSEQ multiplex PCR; TCRdb stores in-frame clones only, minus some. The sample gives over 80,000 clones, around 79% of which show up once; over 12% is in the top ten. On this clone itself: What it recognizes is unknown.

This receptor was taken from a woman in her 70s in good health and CMV-seropositive. Specimen: PBMCs. The gene calls are TRBV6-5 and TRBJ1-1; TRBD1 matches at 8 bases. The CDR3 region has the DNA TGTGCCAGCAGTTATTTGACAGGGGTTTCTGGGACTGAAGCTTTCTTT. Translation: CASSYLTGVSGTEAFF.